This is a list of T cell receptor beta chains from one sample in a study of T cell repertoires in cytomegalovirus infection. One entry per CDR3 protein results from TCRdb running MiXCR on the reads. The table lists about 57,000 distinct CDR3 sequences, around 21% of them singletons, with about 69% in the top ten. These TCRs are of unknown antigen specificity. The sequencing here drew on CD8+ T cells from cultured PBMCs, taken from culture after CMV antigen stimulation. The receptors shown here come from a human donor in good health (CMV status not recorded). Some clones in this sample may be carry-over from other donors' samples. The CDR3 runs from the conserved cysteine through the conserved F or W. The D gene is left open where the match is weak.

v_gene	d_gene	j_gene	CDR3aa
TRBV20-1	.	TRBJ2-2	CSALPRTVNTGELFF
TRBV6-6	TRBD1	TRBJ2-5	CASSAWDRQETQYF
TRBV4-1	.	TRBJ1-5	CASSQEESGGNQPQHF
TRBV6-6	TRBD1	TRBJ2-5	CASSYRTGWRETQYF
TRBV7-2	TRBD1	TRBJ2-3	CASSTQWGTDNTDTQYF
TRBV6-2/TRBV6-3	TRBD2	TRBJ2-2	CASSGTSGNTGELFF
TRBV12-3/TRBV12-4	TRBD1	TRBJ1-2	CASSRTGPGYTF
TRBV7-9	.	TRBJ2-1	CASSPEPRGSLSYNEQFF
TRBV4-1	.	TRBJ2-7	CASSQEPGYEQYF
TRBV7-9	TRBD1	TRBJ1-1	CASSEAQGATEAFF
TRBV28	TRBD1	TRBJ1-5	CASGRGGLLNQPQHF
TRBV4-2	TRBD2	TRBJ2-1	CASSQDLSGGANEQFF
TRBV7-2	.	TRBJ2-7	CASSLRGQGLYEQYF
TRBV27	.	TRBJ1-5	CASRSDRGNQPQHF
TRBV6-1	.	TRBJ1-6	CASSEVPDRNSPLHF
TRBV12-3/TRBV12-4	.	TRBJ1-2	CASSLTTGGGGGYTF
TRBV27	TRBD2	TRBJ2-7	CASSPSGGRYEQYF
TRBV7-6	.	TRBJ1-4	CASSPGNEKLFF
TRBV28	.	TRBJ1-2	CASRMAGGLYGYTF
TRBV7-2	.	TRBJ2-5	CASSESGFPQETQYF
TRBV27	TRBD1	TRBJ2-2	CASSLYTGTGHTGELFF
TRBV11-2	.	TRBJ1-4	CASSFGGRENEKLFF
TRBV20-1	.	TRBJ1-1	CSFQMGGYTEAFF
TRBV30	TRBD1	TRBJ1-1	CAWRDLRQGHRNTEAFF
TRBV28	.	TRBJ1-1	CASSSDGVGTEAFF
TRBV12-3/TRBV12-4	.	TRBJ1-1	CASSFQGRSTEAFF
TRBV7-8	.	TRBJ2-6	CASSLYDRRAFPSGANVLTF
TRBV5-1	.	TRBJ1-5	CASSLTGLSNQPQHF
TRBV7-8	.	TRBJ1-1	CASSLEGSLNTEAFF
TRBV4-1	TRBD2	TRBJ2-1	CASSQGGGANYNEQFF
TRBV12-3/TRBV12-4	.	TRBJ1-1	CASRNGNTEAFF
TRBV6-1	.	TRBJ1-1	CASSESSGSGGEAFF
TRBV9	TRBD2	TRBJ2-7	CASSVGSGGAYEQYF
TRBV7-6	TRBD1	TRBJ1-5	CASSLGQGIGQPQHF
TRBV24-1	.	TRBJ2-3	CATSDFSAENADTQYF
TRBV6-1	TRBD2	TRBJ2-7	CASSAGLSSYEQYF
TRBV4-1	TRBD2	TRBJ2-1	CASSHLGAGGYNEQFF
TRBV7-9	.	TRBJ1-4	CASSPRGNPNEKLFF
TRBV4-1	TRBD2	TRBJ2-1	CASSQEGEPGLGRFF
TRBV5-1	.	TRBJ2-1	CASSLIDRLEGEQFF